This T cell receptor beta chain was captured by sequencing in a study of PD-L1 blockade in urothelial cancer (dated by TCRdb to the late 2010s). Turning to the overall study: All patients started therapy around 2014 and received atezolizumab 1,200 mg intravenously every 3 weeks. Eight to ten patients achieved durable clinical benefit and 20 did not. Patients had an ECOG performance status of 0 or 1 and had received between 0 and 3 prior chemotherapy regimens. Pretreatment tumor samples, along with matched peripheral blood serially collected before and after atezolizumab treatment, were subjected to TCR sequencing. Progression-free survival longer than 6 months counted as durable clinical benefit, and TCR features were additionally tested against both progression-free and overall survival. Somatic, immune and clinical correlates of response to PD-L1 blockade with atezolizumab in urothelial cancer were the focus of an exploratory multi-omic analysis. Some 30 patients had pretreatment blood TCR-seq, around 24 had at least one posttreatment blood collection, and around 24 had tumor TCR-seq. Blood samples were analyzed at two time points: 3 weeks after treatment start (second dose) and 6 weeks after treatment start. A median of approximately 140,000 T cells and 83,000 or so unique TCRs was obtained from blood samples, and a median clonality of around 0.08 was observed. About 90% of the 29 patients were identified as males with urothelial cancer of bladder origin, and a prior smoking history was reported by 18 of 29 patients. In the same patients, whole exome sequencing and RNA sequencing of pretreatment tumors were performed in addition to TCR sequencing. The investigation overall reported the following: A pretreatment peripheral blood TCR clonality below the median was linked to improved progression-free and overall survival. Patients with durable benefit showed greater expansion of tumor-associated TCR clones in peripheral blood 3 weeks after starting treatment (n ≈ 23, p = 0.022). Small sample size (n ≈ 27) and many exploratory analyses mean the results are intended to be hypothesis-generating.

The germline V gene sets CDR1 to SGHDN and CDR2 to FVKESK. Germline trimming: 5 bases from V, 2 bases from J; junction bases outside gene matches: 8. Taken from cysteine to phenylalanine, the CDR3 has 16 residues. Left in the record is the CDR3 DNA by itself, 48 bases read in frame from the first base. Read against the paper, the sample's time point label means: peripheral blood 6 weeks after treatment start. A total of around 30 patients with locally advanced or metastatic urothelial carcinoma, treated at Memorial Sloan Kettering on a trial protocol, made up the cohort. Peripheral blood mononuclear cells were collected pretreatment and during treatment, with between 1 and 8 total time points obtained per patient. The Qiagen DNeasy Blood extraction kit was used to purify genomic DNA from total PBMCs and from tumor samples. PBMCs were collected pretreatment and during treatment and were isolated and stored as previously described.

Regarding this clone: No cognate antigen has been identified for it. No clone much larger than this one lies a single base away; base qualities are absent.

Each PCR received spiked-in synthetic TCR analog templates so that absolute template abundance could be estimated from read counts. The immunoSEQ assay was used to amplify TCRbeta CDR3 regions from genomic DNA with bias-controlled V and J gene primers. Sequencing of rearranged TCRbeta segments was done at approximately 20X coverage. Turning to the authors' computational methods: Sequencing errors were corrected by clustering, and CDR3s were annotated against IMGT so that V, D and J genes could be assigned. Downstream analyses used only productive TCRbeta rearrangements and left out out-of-frame or stop-codon sequences. Clonality was computed as one minus Shannon entropy normalized by the log of the number of unique productive sequences. Clones differing between time points or between blood and tumor were identified using Fisher's exact test with Benjamini-Hochberg correction, with an adjusted p below 0.01 applied as the threshold. TCRdb holds this immuneACCESS table with in-frame rearrangements only. Some clones are missing; in checked studies, unresolved V genes explain under half, and the rest has no known cause. From that table come the V and J calls and clone size; the DNA was used to work out D and trimming. Counted in this sample were 45,000 to 55,000 clones; around 85% of them appeared once. The ten largest clones take up about 2% of the sample.

Sequencing used PBMCs, obtained around atezolizumab (anti-PD-L1) treatment. The TCR was taken from a man aged 50 to 59 with urothelial cancer. The V and J segments used are TRBV14 and TRBJ2-3; TRBD1 aligns with 9 central bases. In nucleotide form, the sequence is TGTGCCAGCAGCTCTCTAACAGGGGGCGTCACAGATACGCAGTATTTT. This gives the protein CASSSLTGGVTDTQYF.